These 22 T cell receptor beta chains came from one sample sequenced in a study of blood T cell repertoires in COVID-19. Sequenced by immunoSEQ multiplex PCR; TCRdb stores in-frame clones only, minus some. The sample lists 340,000 or so clones, 65% to 90% occurring once. The sample comprised PBMCs or T cells enriched from blood (not recorded which). The receptors come from a middle-aged woman with acute COVID-19.

V is TRBV5-4 and J is TRBJ2-3; D not certain. Trimming took 2 bases from V and 0 from J, leaving 7 bases between them. Germline lookup yields CDR1 SGHNT and CDR2 YYREEE (reference sequence). The CDR3 is 14 amino acids. CDR3 sequence: CASSLKTSTDTQYF. DNA for the CDR3: TGTGCCAGCAGCTTAAAAACTAGCACAGATACGCAGTATTTT.

The genes are TRBV7-2 and TRBJ1-2, with D perhaps matching TRBD1 (6 bases). The CDR3 runs 15 residues. Germline V lookup: CDR1 SGHTA, CDR2 FQGNSA. V was shortened by 1 base and J by 4 bases, with 13 bases between the two germline ends. The CDR3 bases are TGTGCCAGCAGCTTAGTCCGGGGGGCCAGCTATGGCTACACCTTC. Its protein is CASSLVRGASYGYTF. Variable domain in full (rest from reference TRBV7-2 and TRBJ1-2): GAGVSQSPSNKVTEKGKDVELRCDPISGHTALYWYRQSLGQGLEFLIYFQGNSAPDKSGLPSDRFSAERTGGSVSTLTIQRTQQEDSAVYLCASSLVRGASYGYTFGSGTRLTVV.

A few counts support this clone. The chain employs TRBV4-2 and TRBJ1-4; 8 nucleotides align to TRBD1. The CDR3 sequence is 16 residues long. V dropped 0 bases and J dropped 8; count of bases not matched to a gene: 8. Germline V gives CDR1 LGHNA, CDR2 YNFKEQ. The chain's CDR3 is CASSQEDRGVGEKLFF. The CDR3 DNA follows: TGTGCCAGCAGCCAAGAAGACAGGGGAGTAGGGGAAAAACTGTTTTTT.

The chain couples TRBV7-2 to TRBJ2-3; 13 bases agree with TRBD2. Germline V gene sequence: CDR1 SGHTA, CDR2 FQGNSA. This CDR3 contains 15 residues. Trimming took 5 bases from V and 9 from J; bases not matched to a gene: 8. The CDR3 loop reads CASSIMTSGGSTQYF. In DNA, the CDR3 is TGTGCCAGCAGCATTATGACTAGCGGGGGGTCGACGCAGTATTTT.

This clone was detected only once. The V and J genes are TRBV25-1 and TRBJ1-2, with 10 bases identical to TRBD1. The CDR3 is made up of 17 amino acids. Germline assignment: CDR1 MGHDK and CDR2 SYGVNS. The V gene end was trimmed by 4 bases and the J gene end by 4 bases; junction bases not matched to a gene: 12. The CDR3 loop reads CASSGSDRGILGYGYTF. CDR3 bases: TGTGCCAGCAGTGGTTCGGACAGGGGGATATTAGGCTATGGCTACACCTTC.

The V and J genes are TRBV9 and TRBJ1-1; 8 nucleotides match TRBD1. The V gene end was trimmed by 3 bases and the J gene end by 7 bases; junction bases not matched to a gene: 5. The CDR3 contains 13 residues. Germline-derived CDR1 and CDR2 are SGDLS and YYNGEE. This chain's CDR3 is CASSGQGRGEAFF. The CDR3 coding sequence is TGTGCCAGCAGCGGACAGGGGAGGGGTGAAGCTTTCTTT.

The genes are TRBV6-6 and TRBJ1-5, with 8 nucleotides matching TRBD1. The CDR3 contains 14 residues. Trimming cost V 2 bases and J 7 bases; bases outside gene matches: 4. Germline values: CDR1 MNHNY, CDR2 SVGAGI (reference sequence). This CDR3 is CASSYPTGDQPQHF. The CDR3 DNA reads as TGTGCCAGCAGTTACCCGACAGGGGACCAGCCCCAGCATTTT.

This clone was found once. The rearrangement joins TRBV7-9 to TRBJ2-1; 8 positions match TRBD1. V dropped 7 bases and J dropped 5; count of bases not matched to a gene: 16. Per the germline V gene, CDR1 is SEHNR and CDR2 is FQNEAQ (reference sequence). CDR3 length: 17 residues. The CDR3 DNA follows: TGTGCCAGCACCCTCGGACAGGGATGGCCTTCCCACAATGAGCAGTTCTTC. Protein product: CASTLGQGWPSHNEQFF. The variable domain in full, completed from reference TRBV7-9 and TRBJ2-1, reads DTGVSQNPRHKITKRGQNVTFRCDPISEHNRLYWYRQTLGQGPEFLTYFQNEAQLEKSRLLSDRFSAERPKGSFSTLEIQRTEQGDSAMYLCASTLGQGWPSHNEQFFGPGTRLTVL.

The chain links TRBV27 to TRBJ2-7; tentatively, D is TRBD1 (6 bases). The CDR3 contains 16 residues. The germline V gene encodes CDR1 MNHEY and CDR2 SMNVEV (reference sequence). Trimming pared 5 bases from V and 4 bases from J, leaving 21 bases between. In DNA, the CDR3 is TGTGCCAGCAGTATCTCCGGGACAAGGGGATTTTACGAGCAGTACTTC. Residues: CASSISGTRGFYEQYF.

The genes are TRBV6-5 and TRBJ2-1; weak D call: TRBD2 (6 bases). V was trimmed by 6 bases and J by 6 bases, leaving 15 bases between them. Germline values: CDR1 MNHEY, CDR2 SVGAGI. This CDR3 contains 14 residues. CDR3 amino acids: CASRRLERRNEQFF. The CDR3 DNA reads as TGTGCCAGCAGGCGACTAGAAAGGCGCAATGAGCAGTTCTTC.

This chain uses TRBV18 with TRBJ1-1; 8 bases map to TRBD1. Germline V gene lookup returns CDR1 KGHSH and CDR2 LQKENI. CDR3 length: 14 amino acids. The V gene end was trimmed by 5 bases and the J gene end by 4 bases; junction bases not matched to a gene: 6. Here the CDR3 DNA reads TGTGCCAGCTCATATCAGGGGGCAGCCACTGAAGCTTTCTTT. Its translation is CASSYQGAATEAFF. The complete variable domain, with remaining parts taken from reference TRBV18 and TRBJ1-1, reads NAGVMQNPRHLVRRRGQEARLRCSPMKGHSHVYWYRQLPEEGLKFMVYLQKENIIDESGMPKERFSAEFPKEGPSILRIQQVVRGDSAAYFCASSYQGAATEAFFGQGTRLTVV.

The rearrangement uses TRBV3-1 (or the pseudogene TRBV3-2) and TRBJ2-1; a possible D gene is TRBD1 (5 bases). Trimming took off 4 bases at V and 9 bases at J, with 22 bases between the two ends. Germline loops: CDR1 LGHDT, CDR2 YNNKEL (reference sequence). The CDR3 has 16 amino acids. The CDR3 reads CASSLTAGLKVGEQFF. CDR3 sequence (DNA): TGTGCCAGCAGCCTCACAGCAGGGTTGAAGGTAGGTGAGCAGTTCTTC.

The rearrangement uses TRBV27 and TRBJ1-1, with no clear D. Trimming removed 5 bases from V and 0 bases from J, with 13 bases in between. The germline V gene encodes CDR1 MNHEY and CDR2 SMNVEV (reference sequence). The CDR3 extends over 15 amino acids. CDR3 nucleotide sequence: TGTGCCAGCAGTACTGATTTTAGAATGAACACTGAAGCTTTCTTT. This translates into CASSTDFRMNTEAFF.

The V and J genes are TRBV19 and TRBJ2-7; possibly TRBD1 for D (5 bases). V was shortened by 6 bases and J by 3 bases, with 18 bases between the two germline ends. The CDR3 is 15 residues long. Germline lookup yields CDR1 LNHDA and CDR2 SQIVND (reference sequence). DNA of the CDR3: TGTGCCAGTAGGGACACGGAAAACTCGTTCTACGAGCAGTACTTC. It yields the protein CASRDTENSFYEQYF.

This clone was observed a few times. The chain is built from TRBV28 and TRBJ2-7; 11 nucleotides align to TRBD2. The V and J ends lost 5 bases and 3 bases, in that order; junction bases with no gene match: 6. The CDR3 contains 15 residues. CDR1 and CDR2 from the germline V gene are MDHEN and SYDVKM. CDR3 nucleotides: TGTGCCAGCAGTACCGTTAGCGGGAGGGACTACGAGCAGTACTTC. As protein: CASSTVSGRDYEQYF. Full variable domain (rest looked up from reference TRBV28 and TRBJ2-7): DVKVTQSSRYLVKRTGEKVFLECVQDMDHENMFWYRQDPGLGLRLIYFSYDVKMKEKGDIPEGYSVSREKKERFSLILESASTNQTSMYLCASSTVSGRDYEQYFGPGTRLTVT.

The gene calls are TRBV11-2 and TRBJ2-7; 8 bases line up with TRBD2. CDR3 length: 15 residues. Unmatched junction bases numbered 5, after V lost 4 bases and J lost 0 bases. Per the germline V gene, CDR1 is SGHAT and CDR2 is FQNNGV. CDR3 residues: CASSYRRGGSYEQYF. The CDR3 DNA reads TGTGCCAGCAGCTATCGTCGGGGGGGCTCCTACGAGCAGTACTTC.

This sequence joins TRBV9 and TRBJ2-1, with D maybe TRBD2 (5 bases). The CDR3 covers 14 residues. Trimming took 4 bases from V and 0 from J, leaving 8 bases between them. Germline CDR1 SGDLS, CDR2 YYNGEE. The CDR3 DNA reads as TGTGCCAGCAGCACGGGGAGCTCCTACAATGAGCAGTTCTTC. Residues: CASSTGSSYNEQFF.

The chain couples TRBV18 to TRBJ1-1; D not resolved. The CDR3 runs 13 residues. The V end lost 2 bases, the J end lost 5 bases, and 9 bases lay between the germline ends. Germline V gives CDR1 KGHSH, CDR2 LQKENI. The CDR3 sequence: CASSPSQRTEAFF. The CDR3, as DNA: TGTGCCAGCTCACCATCTCAGCGAACTGAAGCTTTCTTT.

CDR3 region: CASSHRTGGHNEKLFF. The CDR3, as DNA: TGTGCCAGCAGCCACAGGACAGGGGGACATAATGAAAAACTGTTTTTT. The V gene is TRBV4-2, the J gene TRBJ1-4, with 10 bases lining up with TRBD1. V shed 3 bases and J 4 bases; nucleotides not matched to a gene: 5. Looked up from germline, CDR1 is LGHNA and CDR2 is YNFKEQ. The CDR3 is 16 residues long.

This clone was found a few times. V usage is TRBV21-1 and J usage is TRBJ1-2; TRBD1 is the table's D call, not checked against the DNA. TRBV21-1 is given as a pseudogene. The CDR3 length is 15 residues. The CDR3 region is CASSATRTDLYGYTF. CDR3 nucleotides: TGTGCCAGCAGCGCAACCCGGACAGATCTCTATGGCTACACCTTC.

The gene calls are TRBV3-1 (or the pseudogene TRBV3-2) and TRBJ1-2; no reliable D call. V was shortened by 4 bases and J by 6 bases, with 18 bases between the two germline ends. Germline values: CDR1 LGHDT, CDR2 YNNKEL (reference sequence). The CDR3 sequence is 15 residues long. CDR3 sequence reads: CASSLSKQRGNGYTF. The CDR3 region has the DNA TGTGCCAGCAGCCTAAGCAAACAGCGCGGGAATGGCTACACCTTC.

This chain uses TRBV28 with TRBJ1-2; D gene ambiguous. Germline V gives CDR1 MDHEN, CDR2 SYDVKM. V lost 7 bases, J lost 5 bases, and 8 bases lay in between. The CDR3 is 11 amino acids. CDR3 loop: CASTSVYGYTF. CDR3 DNA: TGTGCCAGCACCAGCGTATATGGCTACACCTTC.